The present T cell receptor (beta chain) was sequenced within a study of T cells in Graves' hyperthyroidism and ophthalmopathy (dated by TCRdb to the late 2010s). Describing the broader study: Peripheral blood was sampled at the time of initial diagnosis, prior to any treatment. Following sampling, methimazole starting at 30 mg daily was given to hyperthyroidism patients, and high-dose intravenous methylprednisolone was given to ophthalmopathy patients. TCR Vbeta CDR3 sequencing of some 140 peripheral blood samples (over 40 ophthalmopathy, about 80 hyperthyroidism and roughly 17 progressor patients) is reported in the paper. The roughly 100 discovery patients were randomly split 7:3 into training and test sets. An independent validation cohort of under 20 hyperthyroidism patients and roughly 16 patients who later progressed to ophthalmopathy tested prospective prediction of ophthalmopathy. To identify distinguishing TCR V-J signatures, a discovery cohort of 95 to 100 patients was used, comprising 43 with Graves' ophthalmopathy and around 57 with stable Graves' hyperthyroidism. The study also compared thyroid tissue and blood T-cell repertoires from about six Graves' hyperthyroidism patients. Study-wide findings and limitations: Most expanded thyroid clonotypes (frequency above 0.001) were also detected in blood, a finding suggesting that blood repertoires may reflect thyroid immune responses. In validation, the model predicted progression to ophthalmopathy a median of around six months before onset, with about 67% sensitivity and just under 75% specificity. Sample size was not statistically predetermined, and investigators were not blinded to group allocation. Ophthalmopathy was separated from stable hyperthyroidism by a 13 V-J signature model, with just over 85% sensitivity and approximately 84% specificity obtained in cross-validation and 80%/75% obtained in testing.

The TCR beta CDR3 regions were amplified from RNA transcripts. The TCR CDR3 was subjected to a first round of RT-PCR using the HTBI primer set and the Qiagen OneStep RT-PCR kit. A second multiplex PCR round built the libraries, followed by size selection and purification. The libraries were sequenced on an Illumina HiSeq2000 using paired-end 100 bp reads. On the study's bioinformatics: SOAPnuke was used to process the raw data, throwing out any read that contained adapters or uncalled bases, had a mean Phred below 15, or lacked an exact constant-primer or identifier match. High-quality paired reads were merged with COPE v1.2.5, and unique nucleotide sequences were defined as clonotypes. Clonotypes were aligned to IMGT TRBV, TRBD and TRBJ reference segments using MiTCR v1.1. The analysis was restricted to V-J combinations with a frequency above 0.0001, which together covered 99% to 99.2% of the repertoires. A TCS score was defined as the ratio of F50 (clonal expansion) to E x V (chaos), with BLOSUM62-based TCRdist applied between CDR3 peptides within each V-J. Welch's t-statistics and random forest reduced some 510 V-J features to 13, which were used in a naive Bayes classifier (R e1071). In TCRdb, the public reads were trimmed at Q25 with fastp and aligned with MiXCR, with productive beta chains retained. Each entry merges the rows of one CDR3 protein and shows their most common DNA and genes. The V and J calls were not made by the authors but by TCRdb's processing. For this sample the table gives about 530,000 distinct CDR3 sequences, of which more than 15% were detected only once. The ten largest make up 15% to 20% of the sample.

On this clonotype: Its specific antigen is unknown. One base away there is no much larger clone; base qualities are not given.

Ophthalmopathy patients had moderately to severely active disease, with a Clinical Activity Score of 3 or more, a NOSPECS grade of 4 or more, and a disease duration of less than 3 months. The study excluded patients with uncontrolled infections, other autoimmune diseases, pregnancy or lactation. Diagnoses were established on the basis of clinical symptoms, serum thyroxine and TRAb, thyroid ultrasound, and orbital computed tomography. Ficoll-Paque density gradient centrifugation was used to isolate PBMCs from approximately 11 ml of fresh peripheral blood. Total RNA was extracted with Trizol reagent, and quality was checked on an Agilent 2100 Bioanalyzer. Based on the germline V gene, the CDR1 and CDR2 sequences are MNHEY and SVGEGT. The CDR3 numbers 15 residues from cysteine through phenylalanine. CDR3 DNA is the only sequence kept; it has 45 bases, read in frame from the first base. Trimming removed 6 bases from V and 3 bases from J; the gene matches leave 8 bases unexplained.

The sequence joins TRBV6-2 or TRBV6-3 to TRBJ2-3; the junction holds 8 bases that match TRBD2. This TCR was recovered from a woman aged 18-35 years with Graves' ophthalmopathy. The specimen was blood. The nucleotide sequence is TGTGCCAGCAGCATCGGGACTAGGGAGACAGATACGCAGTATTTT. Its protein product is CASSIGTRETDTQYF.